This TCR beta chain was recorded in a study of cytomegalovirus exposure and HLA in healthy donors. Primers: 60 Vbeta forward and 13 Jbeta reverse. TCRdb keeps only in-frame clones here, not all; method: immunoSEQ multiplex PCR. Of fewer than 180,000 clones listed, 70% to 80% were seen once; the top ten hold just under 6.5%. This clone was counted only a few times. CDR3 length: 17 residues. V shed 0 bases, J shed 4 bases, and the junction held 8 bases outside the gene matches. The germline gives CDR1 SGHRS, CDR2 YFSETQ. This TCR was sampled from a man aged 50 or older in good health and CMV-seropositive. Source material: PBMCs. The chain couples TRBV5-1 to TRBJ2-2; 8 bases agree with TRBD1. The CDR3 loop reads CASSLVGQGIGTGELFF. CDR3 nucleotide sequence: TGCGCCAGCAGCTTGGTAGGACAGGGTATCGGCACCGGGGAGCTGTTTTTT.